The T cell receptor (beta chain) described here comes from a study of T cell repertoires in cytomegalovirus infection (dated by TCRdb to 2018 to 2020). Study-wide context: Because public TCR beta signatures pointed to carriage of CMV infection together with the matching HLA type, the HLA type of each donor mattered for the analysis.

Sequencing instrument: Illumina HiSeq 1500. Using fastp trimming at Q25 and MiXCR clonotype assembly, TCRdb reanalyzed the public sequencing data and kept in-frame beta chains. Rows are unified per CDR3 protein, each entry keeping the most common DNA and genes. In all, the sample holds about 200,000 distinct CDR3 sequences, and roughly 9% of those were seen once. The ten largest clones represent about 4.6% of the sample. From its cysteine to its phenylalanine, the CDR3 spans 17 amino acids. The entry retains the CDR3 DNA only, 51 bases that are in frame from base 1. From V the trimming removes 2 bases and from J it removes 1 base, while the gene matches leave 10 bases of the junction unaccounted for. CDR1 and CDR2 were assigned from the germline V gene as SGHTA and FQGNSA. Many counts were recorded for this clonotype. What antigen it recognizes has not been identified. Base qualities are not at hand, and no much larger clone is one base apart.

Points the paper makes about the study in general: In the ex vivo response, HLA-C-restricted CMV-specific TCR beta clonotypes were dominant, and in two of eight donors the single most frequent clonotype came from this HLA-C-restricted group. Carriers of CMV infection plus the relevant HLA type were discriminated by the cumulative frequency of public TCR beta family members in the study cohort and in an independent roughly 400-donor cohort.

The clonotype originates from a human donor in good health (CMV status not recorded). Some clones in this sample may be carry-over from other donors' samples. The rearranged chain carries TRBV7-2 and TRBJ1-1, and 7 junction bases match TRBD1. Sequenced sample: PBMCs. CDR3 protein: CASSLFGQAVSNTEAFF. The nucleotides read TGTGCCAGCAGCTTATTTGGACAGGCCGTCTCGAACACTGAAGCTTTCTTT.